A selection of T cell receptor beta chains follows, all from one sample in a study of identical twins. TCRdb ran MiXCR on the 5' RACE reads and lists one entry per CDR3 protein. The data contain hundreds of thousands of distinct CDR3 sequences, around 8.3% of them seen just once; the ten biggest clones take up around 0.98%. These sequences were also reported in another study, on yellow fever vaccine responses in identical twins.

Sequencing was carried out using PBMCs. These TCRs come from a woman aged 18 to 35 in good health. Each CDR3 is given with its conserved first and last residue. The order of the fields is V gene, J gene, D gene, clone size, CDR3 protein, CDR3 DNA. The D gene is left open where the match is weak. A row's size may be missing; if present it is once, few, many or a size class.

v_gene: TRBV6-2/TRBV6-3; j_gene: TRBJ2-7; d_gene: TRBD2; abundance: few; CDR3aa: CASSDAPDSGSEQYF; CDR3nt: TGTGCCAGCAGTGACGCCCCGGATAGCGGGAGCGAGCAGTACTTC
v_gene: TRBV11-2; j_gene: TRBJ2-1; d_gene: -; abundance: once; CDR3aa: CASSLMVAGQDNEQFF; CDR3nt: TGTGCCAGCAGCTTAATGGTGGCCGGACAAGACAATGAGCAGTTCTTC
v_gene: TRBV29-1; j_gene: TRBJ2-1; d_gene: TRBD2; abundance: few; CDR3aa: CSVGGPGLAGGNEQFF; CDR3nt: TGCAGCGTAGGGGGTCCGGGACTAGCGGGAGGGAATGAGCAGTTCTTC
v_gene: TRBV10-3; j_gene: TRBJ2-7; d_gene: TRBD2; abundance: few; CDR3aa: CAISLLRTTSGIYEQYF; CDR3nt: TGTGCCATCAGCCTCCTGAGGACGACTAGCGGGATTTACGAGCAGTACTTC
v_gene: TRBV6-1; j_gene: TRBJ2-4; d_gene: TRBD1; abundance: few; CDR3aa: CASSQDRAAKNIQYF; CDR3nt: TGTGCCAGCAGCCAAGACAGGGCAGCCAAAAACATTCAGTACTTC
v_gene: TRBV20-1; j_gene: TRBJ2-5; d_gene: TRBD2; abundance: few; CDR3aa: CSARGLAGAQETQYF; CDR3nt: TGCAGTGCTAGGGGACTAGCGGGAGCCCAAGAGACCCAGTACTTC
v_gene: TRBV20-1; j_gene: TRBJ1-6; d_gene: TRBD1; abundance: few; CDR3aa: CSAYGGTGLNSPLHF; CDR3nt: TGCAGTGCTTATGGGGGGACAGGTCTTAATTCACCCCTCCACTTT
v_gene: TRBV18; j_gene: TRBJ1-2; d_gene: -; abundance: -; CDR3aa: CASSPRGGGVGYTF; CDR3nt: TGTGCCAGCTCACCACGAGGTGGGGGCGTTGGCTACACCTTC
v_gene: TRBV15; j_gene: TRBJ2-7; d_gene: -; abundance: -; CDR3aa: CATSRDLHPEQYF; CDR3nt: TGTGCCACCAGCAGAGATCTACATCCCGAGCAGTACTTC
v_gene: TRBV6-5; j_gene: TRBJ2-5; d_gene: TRBD2; abundance: many; CDR3aa: CASSWTSGGRGETQYF; CDR3nt: TGTGCCAGCAGTTGGACTAGCGGGGGGCGCGGAGAGACCCAGTACTTC
v_gene: TRBV28; j_gene: TRBJ2-1; d_gene: TRBD2; abundance: few; CDR3aa: CASSLGTSVLNEQFF; CDR3nt: TGTGCCAGCAGTTTGGGGACTAGTGTCTTGAATGAGCAGTTCTTC
v_gene: TRBV10-2; j_gene: TRBJ1-5; d_gene: -; abundance: -; CDR3aa: CASSESEFRGAWPQHF; CDR3nt: TGCGCCAGCAGTGAGTCAGAGTTTCGGGGGGCCTGGCCCCAGCATTTT
v_gene: TRBV18; j_gene: TRBJ2-4; d_gene: -; abundance: many; CDR3aa: CASSPPRTDKNIQYF; CDR3nt: TGTGCCAGCTCACCACCGAGGACAGATAAAAACATTCAGTACTTC
v_gene: TRBV12-3/TRBV12-4; j_gene: TRBJ1-5; d_gene: TRBD1; abundance: many; CDR3aa: CASVTGGRNQPQHF; CDR3nt: TGTGCCAGTGTTACAGGGGGAAGGAATCAGCCCCAGCATTTT
v_gene: TRBV7-2; j_gene: TRBJ2-1; d_gene: TRBD2; abundance: many; CDR3aa: CASSFLAGVFNEQFF; CDR3nt: TGTGCCAGCAGCTTCCTAGCGGGAGTATTCAATGAGCAGTTCTTC
v_gene: TRBV18; j_gene: TRBJ2-1; d_gene: -; abundance: many; CDR3aa: CASSPPSGSYNEQFF; CDR3nt: TGTGCCAGCTCACCACCCTCCGGGTCCTACAATGAGCAGTTCTTC
v_gene: TRBV9; j_gene: TRBJ2-4; d_gene: TRBD2; abundance: many; CDR3aa: CASSAEGLAGNLAKNIQYF; CDR3nt: TGTGCCAGCAGCGCAGAGGGACTAGCGGGAAACCTAGCCAAAAACATTCAGTACTTC
v_gene: TRBV7-2; j_gene: TRBJ2-1; d_gene: -; abundance: few; CDR3aa: CASSLDLTPTIEQFF; CDR3nt: TGTGCCAGCAGCTTAGATTTGACCCCGACCATTGAGCAGTTCTTC
v_gene: TRBV30; j_gene: TRBJ2-6; d_gene: TRBD1; abundance: few; CDR3aa: CAWSVYRTGGYGANVLTF; CDR3nt: TGTGCCTGGAGTGTATACAGGACAGGGGGCTATGGGGCCAACGTCCTGACTTTC
v_gene: TRBV27; j_gene: TRBJ2-1; d_gene: -; abundance: many; CDR3aa: CASSLLGSGNNEQFF; CDR3nt: TGTGCCAGCAGTTTATTGGGTAGCGGTAACAATGAGCAGTTCTTC
v_gene: TRBV14; j_gene: TRBJ2-1; d_gene: TRBD2; abundance: -; CDR3aa: CASSRWTSLEQFF; CDR3nt: TGTGCCAGCAGCCGATGGACTAGCCTTGAGCAGTTCTTC
v_gene: TRBV7-9; j_gene: TRBJ2-2; d_gene: -; abundance: few; CDR3aa: CASSMNQGHTGELFF; CDR3nt: TGTGCCAGCAGCATGAACCAGGGACACACCGGGGAGCTGTTTTTT
v_gene: TRBV15; j_gene: TRBJ2-1; d_gene: -; abundance: many; CDR3aa: CAIRQDDNEQFF; CDR3nt: TGTGCCATACGACAGGACGACAATGAGCAGTTCTTC
v_gene: TRBV6-4; j_gene: TRBJ2-1; d_gene: -; abundance: -; CDR3aa: CASNPRRGGRYNEQFF; CDR3nt: TGTGCCAGCAATCCTCGACGGGGCGGGCGCTACAATGAGCAGTTCTTC
v_gene: TRBV6-5; j_gene: TRBJ1-2; d_gene: -; abundance: many; CDR3aa: CASSYSGGSGGYTF; CDR3nt: TGTGCCAGCAGTTACTCAGGCGGTTCAGGAGGCTACACCTTC
v_gene: TRBV12-3/TRBV12-4; j_gene: TRBJ2-7; d_gene: TRBD1; abundance: -; CDR3aa: CASSQTGPLSYEQYF; CDR3nt: TGTGCCAGCAGCCAGACAGGGCCCCTCTCCTACGAGCAGTACTTC
v_gene: TRBV24-1; j_gene: TRBJ2-3; d_gene: TRBD2; abundance: few; CDR3aa: CATSDFLAGGTDTQYF; CDR3nt: TGTGCCACCAGTGATTTCCTAGCGGGGGGCACAGATACGCAGTATTTT
v_gene: TRBV29-1; j_gene: TRBJ2-7; d_gene: -; abundance: -; CDR3aa: CSVARGSYEQYF; CDR3nt: TGCAGCGTTGCTAGGGGGTCCTACGAGCAGTACTTC
v_gene: TRBV5-6; j_gene: TRBJ2-3; d_gene: -; abundance: -; CDR3aa: CASSLTALTDTQYF; CDR3nt: TGTGCCAGCAGCTTGACAGCCCTCACAGATACGCAGTATTTT
v_gene: TRBV19; j_gene: TRBJ2-1; d_gene: TRBD2; abundance: few; CDR3aa: CASSALRESSYNEQFF; CDR3nt: TGTGCCAGTAGTGCCCTGCGGGAGAGCTCCTACAATGAGCAGTTCTTC
v_gene: TRBV5-4; j_gene: TRBJ2-5; d_gene: -; abundance: many; CDR3aa: CASSSQEETQYF; CDR3nt: TGTGCCAGCAGCTCACAGGAAGAGACCCAGTACTTC
v_gene: TRBV5-5; j_gene: TRBJ2-3; d_gene: -; abundance: few; CDR3aa: CASSFLLGLSFTDTQYF; CDR3nt: TGTGCCAGCAGCTTCCTTCTAGGACTTTCGTTCACAGATACGCAGTATTTT
v_gene: TRBV20-1; j_gene: TRBJ2-2; d_gene: TRBD2; abundance: few; CDR3aa: CSARKLAGESNTGELFF; CDR3nt: TGCAGTGCTAGAAAACTAGCGGGAGAATCGAACACCGGGGAGCTGTTTTTT
v_gene: TRBV18; j_gene: TRBJ2-7; d_gene: TRBD2; abundance: -; CDR3aa: CASSPGLAGGRDEQYF; CDR3nt: TGTGCCAGCTCACCGGGACTAGCGGGAGGTCGGGACGAGCAGTACTTC
v_gene: TRBV19; j_gene: TRBJ2-1; d_gene: -; abundance: -; CDR3aa: CASSIRERSDEQFF; CDR3nt: TGTGCCAGTAGTATCCGGGAGAGATCTGATGAGCAGTTCTTC
v_gene: TRBV12-3/TRBV12-4; j_gene: TRBJ2-5; d_gene: -; abundance: few; CDR3aa: CASSPGGRGETQYF; CDR3nt: TGTGCCAGCAGTCCCGGGGGCAGGGGGGAGACCCAGTACTTC
v_gene: TRBV28; j_gene: TRBJ1-1; d_gene: -; abundance: -; CDR3aa: CASSLEREAFF; CDR3nt: TGTGCCAGCAGTTTGGAGAGAGAAGCTTTCTTT
v_gene: TRBV12-3/TRBV12-4; j_gene: TRBJ2-2; d_gene: -; abundance: many; CDR3aa: CASILFGELFF; CDR3nt: TGTGCCAGCATTCTATTCGGGGAGCTGTTTTTT
v_gene: TRBV10-3; j_gene: TRBJ2-3; d_gene: TRBD1; abundance: few; CDR3aa: CAISESYRDRGPTDTQYF; CDR3nt: TGTGCCATCAGTGAGTCTTACCGGGACAGGGGGCCCACAGATACGCAGTATTTT
v_gene: TRBV27; j_gene: TRBJ2-2; d_gene: TRBD2; abundance: few; CDR3aa: CASSLSSGRGVTGELFF; CDR3nt: TGTGCCAGCAGTTTATCTAGCGGGAGGGGTGTTACCGGGGAGCTGTTTTTT